The 20 T cell receptor beta chains presented below share a single source sample, sequenced in a study of T cell responses to AZD1222 COVID-19 vaccine. TCRdb's copy holds only in-frame clones and misses some; the assay was immunoSEQ multiplex PCR. The sample carries some 150,000 clones, 70% to 90% recorded once. Sequenced material: peripheral blood, taken on day 0 of MenACWY control vaccination. These receptors were collected from an adult in good health.

This chain joins TRBV18 and TRBJ2-2, with D possibly being TRBD1 or TRBD2 (6 bases each). Deletions cut 5 bases from V and 4 bases from J, with 11 bases between. Germline V lookup: CDR1 KGHSH, CDR2 LQKENI. This CDR3 has 14 residues. The CDR3 sequence: CASSTGTGTGELFF. CDR3 in DNA: TGTGCCAGCTCAACAGGGACTGGCACCGGGGAGCTGTTTTTT. Based on the CDR3 plus reference TRBV18 and TRBJ2-2, the full variable domain is NAGVMQNPRHLVRRRGQEARLRCSPMKGHSHVYWYRQLPEEGLKFMVYLQKENIIDESGMPKERFSAEFPKEGPSILRIQQVVRGDSAAYFCASSTGTGTGELFFGEGSRLTVL.

The CDR3 sequence: CASSELLNNEQFF. The CDR3 nucleotides read TGTGCCAGCAGTGAATTACTGAACAATGAGCAGTTCTTC. V gene TRBV2 combines with J gene TRBJ2-1; D gene ambiguous. This CDR3 contains 13 residues. The V gene lost 2 bases and the J gene lost 5 bases, with 7 bases spanning the gap. Looked up from germline, CDR1 is SNHLY and CDR2 is FYNNEI.

The chain uses TRBV7-9 and TRBJ1-6; weak D call: TRBD1 (5 bases). The CDR3 consists of 14 residues. Trimming removed 5 bases at V and 8 bases at J, with 13 bases between. Germline-derived CDR1 and CDR2 are SEHNR and FQNEAQ (reference sequence). The chain's CDR3 is CASSRGLGDSPLHF. The CDR3 DNA follows: TGTGCCAGCAGCAGGGGTCTTGGAGATTCACCCCTCCACTTT.

This clone occurred once. V and J are TRBV19 and TRBJ1-2; no firm D call. CDR1 and CDR2 from the germline V gene are LNHDA and SQIVND (reference sequence). There are 16 residues in the CDR3. V lost 1 base, J lost 6 bases, and 18 bases lay in between. DNA of the CDR3: TGTGCCAGTAGTATAGTGGGAGGCCCACCGGCGGATGGCTACACCTTC. It specifies CASSIVGGPPADGYTF.

The chain carries TRBV4-1 and TRBJ2-7; D is possibly TRBD2 (6 bases). V shed 4 bases and J shed 1 base, with 11 bases lying between them. The CDR3 covers 14 residues. From germline, CDR1 is MGHRA and CDR2 YSYEKL. The CDR3 reads CASSLLGGSYEQYF. CDR3 DNA: TGCGCCAGCAGCCTCCTCGGGGGTTCCTACGAGCAGTACTTC.

This chain connects TRBV27 to TRBJ2-3; 7 nucleotides agree with TRBD2. Trimming removed 2 bases from V and 5 bases from J; junction bases left unmatched: 4. Germline CDR1 is MNHEY and CDR2 is SMNVEV (reference sequence). The CDR3 spans 14 residues. The CDR3 sequence: CASSLRTSEDTQYF. Written as DNA, the CDR3 is TGTGCCAGCAGTTTAAGAACTAGCGAAGATACGCAGTATTTT.

The V and J genes are TRBV5-1 and TRBJ1-1; D is ambiguous. CDR3 size: 14 residues. In germline, CDR1 is SGHRS, CDR2 YFSETQ. The V gene lost 0 bases and the J gene lost 8 bases, with 14 bases spanning the gap. The CDR3 bases are TGCGCCAGCAGCTTGGCATATGGCGGGAGAGAAGCTTTCTTT. Its protein product is CASSLAYGGREAFF.

The chain couples TRBV18 to TRBJ1-5, with D possibly matching TRBD1 (5 bases). The germline V gene encodes CDR1 KGHSH and CDR2 LQKENI. This CDR3 is 14 amino acids long. Trimming pared 8 bases from V and 5 bases from J, leaving 16 bases between. The DNA of the CDR3 is TGTGCCAGCGCGGGGGTCAGGGAGGATCAGCCCCAGCATTTT. As protein: CASAGVREDQPQHF.

CDR3 residues: CASSAGTGGTQPQHF. CDR3 DNA: TGTGCCAGCAGTGCGGGGACAGGGGGCACTCAGCCCCAGCATTTT. This chain joins TRBV2 and TRBJ1-5, with 12 bases fitting TRBD1. The V gene end was trimmed by 4 bases and the J gene end by 6 bases; junction bases not matched to a gene: 4. The germline gives CDR1 SNHLY, CDR2 FYNNEI. This CDR3 contains 15 residues.

The chain uses TRBV19 and TRBJ2-3, with no clear D. V was pared by 5 bases and J by 2 bases, with 8 bases between. The CDR3 extends over 13 amino acids. Looked up from germline, CDR1 is LNHDA and CDR2 is SQIVND (reference sequence). CDR3 DNA sequence: TGTGCCAGTAGTCCCAGGTTCACAGATACGCAGTATTTT. The encoded protein is CASSPRFTDTQYF. The full variable domain, rest sourced from reference TRBV19 and TRBJ2-3, is DGGITQSPKYLFRKEGQNVTLSCEQNLNHDAMYWYRQDPGQGLRLIYYSQIVNDFQKGDIAEGYSVSREKKESFPLTVTSAQKNPTAFYLCASSPRFTDTQYFGPGTRLTVL.

The chain links TRBV25-1 to TRBJ2-3, with D possibly being TRBD1 or TRBD2 (5 bases each). Trimming took off 4 bases at V and 2 bases at J, with 10 bases between the two ends. CDR3 length: 14 residues. CDR1 and CDR2 (germline): MGHDK, SYGVNS. In DNA, the CDR3 is TGTGCCAGCAGTGCTCTGGGGGTCACAGATACGCAGTATTTT. Translation gives CASSALGVTDTQYF.

The chain is built from TRBV18 and TRBJ1-1; 10 bases are shared with TRBD1. The junction had 12 bases not matched to a gene; V was cut back by 2 bases and J by 3 bases. CDR1 is KGHSH, CDR2 LQKENI, per germline. CDR3 length: 18 residues. The CDR3: CASSPFQGQGKTYTEAFF. DNA for the CDR3: TGTGCCAGCTCACCATTTCAGGGACAGGGGAAGACGTACACTGAAGCTTTCTTT.

The V and J genes are TRBV25-1 and TRBJ2-1, with TRBD2 identical over 10 bases. The germline gives CDR1 MGHDK, CDR2 SYGVNS. V lost 5 bases to trimming and J lost 5 bases; unmatched junction nucleotides: 6. The CDR3 consists of 15 residues. As DNA, the CDR3 is TGTGCCAGCAGTAGAGCGGGGGGGCCTCACAATGAGCAGTTCTTC. Residues: CASSRAGGPHNEQFF. Combining the CDR3 with reference TRBV25-1 and TRBJ2-1 gives the whole variable domain EADIYQTPRYLVIGTGKKITLECSQTMGHDKMYWYQQDPGMELHLIHYSYGVNSTEKGDLSSESTVSRIRTEHFPLTLESARPSHTSQYLCASSRAGGPHNEQFFGPGTRLTVL.

The rearrangement joins TRBV5-8 to TRBJ2-2, with D perhaps TRBD1 or TRBD2 (7 bases each). V was shortened by 0 bases and J by 4 bases, with 19 bases between the two germline ends. CDR3 length equals 18 residues. CDR1 is SGHTS and CDR2 is YDEGEE in the germline V gene. Written as DNA, the CDR3 is TGTGCCAGCAGCTTGGGAACCAGGGGGGGACGCGGCACCGGGGAGCTGTTTTTT. Its protein product is CASSLGTRGGRGTGELFF.

J is TRBJ1-2 and V is TRBV19, with D tentatively TRBD1 (5 bases). Germline V CDR1 and CDR2: LNHDA, SQIVND (reference sequence). The CDR3 consists of 17 residues. Trimming pared 5 bases from V and 4 bases from J, leaving 23 bases between. The CDR3 sequence is CASSSPGTARVLYGYTF. CDR3 sequence (DNA): TGTGCCAGTAGTTCCCCAGGCACCGCCAGGGTCCTCTATGGCTACACCTTC. Together with reference TRBV19 and TRBJ1-2, the CDR3 gives the full variable domain: DGGITQSPKYLFRKEGQNVTLSCEQNLNHDAMYWYRQDPGQGLRLIYYSQIVNDFQKGDIAEGYSVSREKKESFPLTVTSAQKNPTAFYLCASSSPGTARVLYGYTFGSGTRLTVV.

The chain couples TRBV4-3 to TRBJ1-6; 7 bases are shared with TRBD1. The CDR3 has 15 amino acids. Germline CDR1 LGHNA, CDR2 YSLEER. V trimming: 3 bases; J trimming: 7 bases; junction bases outside the gene matches: 6. CDR3 sequence reads: CASSQRQGQNSPLHF. The DNA of the CDR3 is TGCGCCAGCAGCCAGAGACAGGGCCAGAATTCACCCCTCCACTTT.

The gene calls are TRBV4-1 and TRBJ2-3; D unresolved. Germline CDR1 is MGHRA and CDR2 is YSYEKL. V was shortened by 1 base and J by 4 bases, with 9 bases between the two germline ends. The CDR3 is 14 residues long. The CDR3 nucleotides are TGCGCCAGCAGCCAAGTTGGTGGGGCAGATACGCAGTATTTT. Amino acids: CASSQVGGADTQYF.

J is TRBJ1-1 and V is TRBV6-5; 7 bases agree with TRBD1. There are 14 residues in the CDR3. V shed 6 bases, J shed 4 bases, and the junction held 8 bases outside the gene matches. Germline V CDR1 and CDR2: MNHEY, SVGAGI. The CDR3 DNA reads TGTGCCAGCAGCACCAACCGACAGGGCACTGAAGCTTTCTTT. This codes for CASSTNRQGTEAFF.

The chain joins TRBV4-3 to TRBJ1-1; the D gene is possibly TRBD1 (6 bases). Trimming left V 4 bases short and J 1 base short, with 13 bases between. CDR1 is LGHNA and CDR2 is YSLEER in the germline V gene. This CDR3 is built from 15 residues. DNA of the CDR3: TGCGCCAGCAGCCCAGGGGATAGACGGAACACTGAAGCTTTCTTT. Translation: CASSPGDRRNTEAFF.

This clone was observed a single time. The chain has TRBV5-4 and TRBJ2-7; 9 positions agree with TRBD1. V dropped 4 bases and J dropped 5; count of bases not matched to a gene: 10. The germline V gene has CDR1 SGHNT and CDR2 YYREEE (reference sequence). The CDR3 extends over 15 amino acids. CDR3 nucleotide sequence: TGTGCCAGCAGCCGCGGACAGGGGAGTTATGACGAGCAGTACTTC. This gives the protein CASSRGQGSYDEQYF.